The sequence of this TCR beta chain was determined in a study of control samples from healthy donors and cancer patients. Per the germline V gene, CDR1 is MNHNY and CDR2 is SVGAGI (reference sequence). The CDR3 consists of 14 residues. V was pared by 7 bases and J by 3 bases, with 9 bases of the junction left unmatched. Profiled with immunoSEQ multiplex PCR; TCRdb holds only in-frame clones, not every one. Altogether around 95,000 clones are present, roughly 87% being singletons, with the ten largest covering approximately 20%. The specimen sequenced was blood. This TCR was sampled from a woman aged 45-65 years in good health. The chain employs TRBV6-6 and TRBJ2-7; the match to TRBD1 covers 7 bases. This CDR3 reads CASISRGTYYEQYF. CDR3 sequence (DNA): TGTGCCAGCATTTCCAGGGGGACCTACTACGAGCAGTACTTC.